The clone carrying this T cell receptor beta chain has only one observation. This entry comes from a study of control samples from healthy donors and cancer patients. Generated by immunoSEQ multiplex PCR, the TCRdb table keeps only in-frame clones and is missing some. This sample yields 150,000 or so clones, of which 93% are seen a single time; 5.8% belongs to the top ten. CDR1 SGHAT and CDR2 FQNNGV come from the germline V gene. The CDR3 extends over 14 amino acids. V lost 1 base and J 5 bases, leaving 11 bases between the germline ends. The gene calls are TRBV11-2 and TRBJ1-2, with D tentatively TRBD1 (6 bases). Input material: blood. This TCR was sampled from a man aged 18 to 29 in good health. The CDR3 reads CASSLVGQTYGYTF. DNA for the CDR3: TGTGCCAGCAGCTTAGTCGGACAGACTTATGGCTACACCTTC.